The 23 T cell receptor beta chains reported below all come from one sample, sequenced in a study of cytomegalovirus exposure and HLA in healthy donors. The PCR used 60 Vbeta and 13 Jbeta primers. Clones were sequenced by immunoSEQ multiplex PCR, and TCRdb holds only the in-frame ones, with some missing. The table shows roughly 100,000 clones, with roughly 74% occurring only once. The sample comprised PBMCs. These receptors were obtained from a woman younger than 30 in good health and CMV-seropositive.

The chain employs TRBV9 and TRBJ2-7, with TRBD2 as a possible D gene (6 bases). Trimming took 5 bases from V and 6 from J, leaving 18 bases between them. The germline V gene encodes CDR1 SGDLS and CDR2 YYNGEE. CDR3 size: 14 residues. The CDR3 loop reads CASRPSWRAGEQYF. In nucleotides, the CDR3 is TGTGCCAGCAGGCCTAGCTGGAGGGCGGGCGAGCAGTACTTC.

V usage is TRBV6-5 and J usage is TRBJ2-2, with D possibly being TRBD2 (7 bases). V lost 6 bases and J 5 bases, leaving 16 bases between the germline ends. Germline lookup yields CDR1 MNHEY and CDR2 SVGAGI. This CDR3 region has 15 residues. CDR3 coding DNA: TGTGCCAGCAGCGGGGGGCAAGGGCTTACCGGGGAGCTGTTTTTT. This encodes CASSGGQGLTGELFF.

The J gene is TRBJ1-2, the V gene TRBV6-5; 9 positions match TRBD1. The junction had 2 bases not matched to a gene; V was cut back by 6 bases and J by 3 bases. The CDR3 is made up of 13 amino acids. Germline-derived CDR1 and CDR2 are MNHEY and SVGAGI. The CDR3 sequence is CASRGQGYYGYTF. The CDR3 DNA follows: TGTGCCAGCAGGGGACAGGGCTACTATGGCTACACCTTC.

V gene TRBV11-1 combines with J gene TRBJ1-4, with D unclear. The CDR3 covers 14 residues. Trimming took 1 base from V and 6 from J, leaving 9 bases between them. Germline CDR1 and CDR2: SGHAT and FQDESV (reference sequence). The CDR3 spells CASSLGLGDEKLFF. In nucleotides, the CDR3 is TGTGCCAGCAGCTTAGGCTTGGGAGATGAAAAACTGTTTTTT.

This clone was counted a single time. This CDR3 reads CASRDWTGGNQPQHF. CDR3 sequence (DNA): TGTGCCAGCAGAGACTGGACAGGGGGAAACCAGCCCCAGCATTTT. This sequence joins TRBV2 and TRBJ1-5; 10 positions match TRBD1. Germline lookup yields CDR1 SNHLY and CDR2 FYNNEI. With 6 bases clipped from V and 7 bases from J, the junction kept 9 bases outside the gene matches. The CDR3 contains 15 residues. The full variable domain, rest sourced from reference TRBV2 and TRBJ1-5, is EPEVTQTPSHQVTQMGQEVILRCVPISNHLYFYWYRQILGQKVEFLVSFYNNEISEKSEIFDDQFSVERPDGSNFTLKIRSTKLEDSAMYFCASRDWTGGNQPQHFGDGTRLSIL.

CDR3 bases: TGTGCCAGCGCGTCGGGGACTGGAGTATTTGGCTACACCTTC. It specifies CASASGTGVFGYTF. The chain couples TRBV2 to TRBJ1-2, with D maybe TRBD1 (5 bases). This CDR3 is 14 amino acids long. Germline V gene data show CDR1 as SNHLY and CDR2 as FYNNEI. The V and J ends lost 8 bases and 7 bases respectively, with 20 bases between them.

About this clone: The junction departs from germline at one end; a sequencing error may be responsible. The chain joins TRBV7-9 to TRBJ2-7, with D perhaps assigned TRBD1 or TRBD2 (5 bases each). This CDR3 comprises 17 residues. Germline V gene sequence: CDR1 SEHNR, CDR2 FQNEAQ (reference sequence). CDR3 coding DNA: TGTTCCAGCAGCTTAGCGCAGGCAGGGCAAGCTAGCTACGAGCAGTACTTC. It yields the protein CSSSLAQAGQASYEQYF.

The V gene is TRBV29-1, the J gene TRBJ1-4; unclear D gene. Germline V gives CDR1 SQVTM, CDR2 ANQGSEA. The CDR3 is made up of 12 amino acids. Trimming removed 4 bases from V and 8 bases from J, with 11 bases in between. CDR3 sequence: CSVARSREKLFF. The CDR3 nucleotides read TGCAGCGTTGCGAGGTCTAGGGAAAAACTGTTTTTT.

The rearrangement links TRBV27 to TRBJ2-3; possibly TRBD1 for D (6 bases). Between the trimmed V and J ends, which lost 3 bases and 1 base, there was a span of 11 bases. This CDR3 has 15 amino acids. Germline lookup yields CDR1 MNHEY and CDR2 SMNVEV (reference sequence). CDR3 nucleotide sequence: TGTGCCAGCAGTTTGGGCAGGGGAGGCACAGATACGCAGTATTTT. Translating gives CASSLGRGGTDTQYF.

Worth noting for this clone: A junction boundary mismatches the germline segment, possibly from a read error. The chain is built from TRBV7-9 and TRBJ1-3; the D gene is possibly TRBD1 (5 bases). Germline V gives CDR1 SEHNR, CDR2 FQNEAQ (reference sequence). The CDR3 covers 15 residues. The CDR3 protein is CSSSLGEVTGNTIYF. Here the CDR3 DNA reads TGTTCCAGCAGCTTAGGGGAGGTCACTGGAAACACCATATATTTT.

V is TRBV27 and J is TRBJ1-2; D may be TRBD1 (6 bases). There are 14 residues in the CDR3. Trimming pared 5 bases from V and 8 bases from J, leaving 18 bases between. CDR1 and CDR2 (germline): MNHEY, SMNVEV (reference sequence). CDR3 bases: TGTGCCAGCAGTCCCGGGGGGGGCGCGCGCGGCTACACCTTC. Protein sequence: CASSPGGGARGYTF.

The CDR3 DNA is TGTGCCAGCAGCCATAGCGGGAAGCGCTACGAGCAGTACTTC. Protein: CASSHSGKRYEQYF. V gene TRBV11-2 combines with J gene TRBJ2-7; 8 bases are a match to TRBD2. Germline assignment: CDR1 SGHAT and CDR2 FQNNGV. The J segment lost 3 bases and the V segment lost 5 bases, leaving 6 bases of the junction unmatched. The CDR3 runs to 14 residues.

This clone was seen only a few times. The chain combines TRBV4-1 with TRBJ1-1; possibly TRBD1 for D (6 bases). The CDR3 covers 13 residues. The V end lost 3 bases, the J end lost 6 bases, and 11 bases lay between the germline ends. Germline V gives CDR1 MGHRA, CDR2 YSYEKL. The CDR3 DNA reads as TGCGCCAGCAGCCATATTGGGGGCGCTGAAGCTTTCTTT. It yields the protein CASSHIGGAEAFF.

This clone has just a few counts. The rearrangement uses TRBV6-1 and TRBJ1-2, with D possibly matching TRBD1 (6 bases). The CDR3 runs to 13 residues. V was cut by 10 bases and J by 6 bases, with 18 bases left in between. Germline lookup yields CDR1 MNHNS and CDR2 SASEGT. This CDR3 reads CATATGGADGYTF. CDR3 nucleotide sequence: TGTGCCACCGCAACGGGGGGGGCCGATGGCTACACCTTC.

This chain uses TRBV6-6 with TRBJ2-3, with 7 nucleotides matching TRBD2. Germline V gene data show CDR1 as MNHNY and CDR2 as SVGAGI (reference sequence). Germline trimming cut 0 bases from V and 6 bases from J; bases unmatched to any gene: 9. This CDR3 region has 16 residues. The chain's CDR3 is CASSYSPRDGRDTQYF. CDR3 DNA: TGTGCCAGCAGTTACTCGCCCAGGGACGGGAGGGATACGCAGTATTTT.

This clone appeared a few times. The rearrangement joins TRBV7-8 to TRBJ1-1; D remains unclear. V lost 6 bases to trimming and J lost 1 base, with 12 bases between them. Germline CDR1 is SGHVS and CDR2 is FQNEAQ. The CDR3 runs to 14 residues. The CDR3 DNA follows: TGTGCCAGCAGACAGAACTCCTGGAACACTGAAGCTTTCTTT. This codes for CASRQNSWNTEAFF.

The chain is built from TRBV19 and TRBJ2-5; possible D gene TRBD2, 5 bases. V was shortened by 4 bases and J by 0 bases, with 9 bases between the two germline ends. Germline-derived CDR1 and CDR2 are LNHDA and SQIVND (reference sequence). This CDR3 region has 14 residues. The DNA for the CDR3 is TGTGCCAGTAGTAGTAGAGGGTACCAAGAGACCCAGTACTTC. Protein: CASSSRGYQETQYF.

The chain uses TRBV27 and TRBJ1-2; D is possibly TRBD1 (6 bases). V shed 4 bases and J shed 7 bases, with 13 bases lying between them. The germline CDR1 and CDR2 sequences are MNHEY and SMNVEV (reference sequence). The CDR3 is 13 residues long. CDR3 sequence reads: CASSSWGQVGYTF. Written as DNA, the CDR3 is TGTGCCAGCAGTTCCTGGGGGCAGGTTGGCTACACCTTC.

In nucleotides, the CDR3 is TGTGCCAGCAGCCCCTCCCTAGCGAGCTCCTACGAGCAGTACTTC. Protein: CASSPSLASSYEQYF. The chain has TRBV7-2 and TRBJ2-7; a weak D match, TRBD2 (6 bases). Trimming took 5 bases from V and 0 from J, leaving 14 bases between them. The germline V gene has CDR1 SGHTA and CDR2 FQGNSA. This CDR3 has 15 residues.

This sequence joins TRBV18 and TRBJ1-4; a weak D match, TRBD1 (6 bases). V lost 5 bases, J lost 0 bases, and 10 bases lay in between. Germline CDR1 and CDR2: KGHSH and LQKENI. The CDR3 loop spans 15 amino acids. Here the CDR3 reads CASSWDITTNEKLFF. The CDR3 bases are TGTGCCAGCTCATGGGACATAACAACTAATGAAAAACTGTTTTTT.

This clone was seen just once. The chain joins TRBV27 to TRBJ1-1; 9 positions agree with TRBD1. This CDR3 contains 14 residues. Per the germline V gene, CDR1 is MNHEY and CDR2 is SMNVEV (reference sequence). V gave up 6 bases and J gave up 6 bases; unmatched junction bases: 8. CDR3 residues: CASREQGAGSEAFF. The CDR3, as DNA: TGTGCCAGCAGAGAACAGGGGGCTGGCTCTGAAGCTTTCTTT.

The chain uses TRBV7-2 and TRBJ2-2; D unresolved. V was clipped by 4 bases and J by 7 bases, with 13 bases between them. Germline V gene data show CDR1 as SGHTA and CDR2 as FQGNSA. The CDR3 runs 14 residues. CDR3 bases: TGTGCCAGCAGCTCAAGCCTCGTGAGCGGGGAGCTGTTTTTT. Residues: CASSSSLVSGELFF. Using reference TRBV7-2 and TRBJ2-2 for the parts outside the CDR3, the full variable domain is GAGVSQSPSNKVTEKGKDVELRCDPISGHTALYWYRQSLGQGLEFLIYFQGNSAPDKSGLPSDRFSAERTGGSVSTLTIQRTQQEDSAVYLCASSSSLVSGELFFGEGSRLTVL.

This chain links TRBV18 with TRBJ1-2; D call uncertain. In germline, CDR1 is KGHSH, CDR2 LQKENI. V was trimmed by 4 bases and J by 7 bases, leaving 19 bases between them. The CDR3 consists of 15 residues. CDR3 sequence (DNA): TGTGCCAGCTCACTGAAAGCGGGGTCCCTATTTGGCTACACCTTC. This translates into CASSLKAGSLFGYTF.